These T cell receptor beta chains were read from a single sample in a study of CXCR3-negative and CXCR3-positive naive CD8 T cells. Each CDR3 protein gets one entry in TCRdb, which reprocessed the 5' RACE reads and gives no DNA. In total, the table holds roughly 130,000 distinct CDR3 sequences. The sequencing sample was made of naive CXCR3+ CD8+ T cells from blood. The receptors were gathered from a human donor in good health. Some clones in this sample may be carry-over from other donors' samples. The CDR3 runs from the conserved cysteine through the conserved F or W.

CDR3 protein: CASSPQSRGTYEQYF
J gene: TRBJ2-7
V gene: TRBV14

CDR3 protein: CASTTGTTTGDEQFF
J gene: TRBJ2-1
V gene: TRBV28

CDR3 protein: CASSQEGRFSYGYTF
J gene: TRBJ1-2
V gene: TRBV14

CDR3 protein: CASSLTDGTEAFF
J gene: TRBJ1-1
V gene: TRBV19

CDR3 protein: CASSLLGTANIQYF
J gene: TRBJ2-4
V gene: TRBV11-2

CDR3 protein: CASSPDRGWSYEQYF
J gene: TRBJ2-7
V gene: TRBV14

CDR3 protein: CSARDLGGSWNEQFF
J gene: TRBJ2-1
V gene: TRBV20-1

CDR3 protein: CASAGGVSETQYF
J gene: TRBJ2-5
V gene: TRBV12-5

CDR3 protein: CSVVKEYEQYF
J gene: TRBJ2-7
V gene: TRBV29-1

CDR3 protein: CASLTSATNEKLFF
J gene: TRBJ1-4
V gene: TRBV6-6

CDR3 protein: CASTLTGGRTNSSGANVLTF
J gene: TRBJ2-6
V gene: TRBV12-3/TRBV12-4

CDR3 protein: CASSSRGQETQYF
J gene: TRBJ2-5
V gene: TRBV7-9

CDR3 protein: CASSWTGYEQYF
J gene: TRBJ2-7
V gene: TRBV28

CDR3 protein: CSVEDRLAGPYNEQFF
J gene: TRBJ2-1
V gene: TRBV29-1

CDR3 protein: CSARASEGGDYQPQHF
J gene: TRBJ1-5
V gene: TRBV20-1

CDR3 protein: CSARDGRTEQETQYF
J gene: TRBJ2-5
V gene: TRBV20-1

CDR3 protein: CASSQGTSPHNEQFF
J gene: TRBJ2-1
V gene: TRBV3-1

CDR3 protein: CASSHSSRGVGELFF
J gene: TRBJ2-2
V gene: TRBV5-4

CDR3 protein: CASSYDYYEQYF
J gene: TRBJ2-7
V gene: TRBV5-1

CDR3 protein: CASSTVPGRGRNEQFF
J gene: TRBJ2-1
V gene: TRBV5-5

CDR3 protein: CASSNGLAAYEQYF
J gene: TRBJ2-7
V gene: TRBV7-9

CDR3 protein: CASTNPGQPYNEQFF
J gene: TRBJ2-1
V gene: TRBV7-9

CDR3 protein: CASSQDRGGTGSTGELFF
J gene: TRBJ2-2
V gene: TRBV4-3

CDR3 protein: CASGNGRAFDEQYF
J gene: TRBJ2-7
V gene: TRBV6-2/TRBV6-3

CDR3 protein: CSVGDSEYEQYF
J gene: TRBJ2-7
V gene: TRBV29-1

CDR3 protein: CASSLTRAGEQYF
J gene: TRBJ2-7
V gene: TRBV7-3

CDR3 protein: CASSSLRTSGNYEQYF
J gene: TRBJ2-7
V gene: TRBV13

CDR3 protein: CSAVDPGGNTIYF
J gene: TRBJ1-3
V gene: TRBV29-1

CDR3 protein: CASSFLREDYEQYF
J gene: TRBJ2-7
V gene: TRBV6-2/TRBV6-3

CDR3 protein: CASSLADGTLVKYF
J gene: TRBJ2-3
V gene: TRBV5-1

CDR3 protein: CASSLGQGAGNEQFF
J gene: TRBJ2-1
V gene: TRBV11-1

CDR3 protein: CASAVKRIGLSSYNEQFF
J gene: TRBJ2-1
V gene: TRBV6-2/TRBV6-3

CDR3 protein: CASSFLEGNTEAFF
J gene: TRBJ1-1
V gene: TRBV7-9

CDR3 protein: CASSLFPKHPGNTDTQYF
J gene: TRBJ2-3
V gene: TRBV7-3

CDR3 protein: CASKPFGDRAYEQYF
J gene: TRBJ2-7
V gene: TRBV7-9

CDR3 protein: CASSPWTGGETEAFF
J gene: TRBJ1-1
V gene: TRBV5-1

CDR3 protein: CASSHLGTADYGYTF
J gene: TRBJ1-2
V gene: TRBV6-5

CDR3 protein: CASSYQAGQIYEQYF
J gene: TRBJ2-7
V gene: TRBV6-2/TRBV6-3